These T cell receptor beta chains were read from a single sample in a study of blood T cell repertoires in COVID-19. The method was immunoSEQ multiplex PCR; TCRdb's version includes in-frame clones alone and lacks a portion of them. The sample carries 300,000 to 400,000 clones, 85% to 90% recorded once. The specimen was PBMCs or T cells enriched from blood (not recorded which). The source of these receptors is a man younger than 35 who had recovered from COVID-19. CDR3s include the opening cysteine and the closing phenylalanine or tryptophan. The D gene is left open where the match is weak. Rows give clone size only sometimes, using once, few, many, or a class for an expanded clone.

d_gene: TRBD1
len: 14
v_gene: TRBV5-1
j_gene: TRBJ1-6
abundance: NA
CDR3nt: TGCGCCAGTCAACCGGGACAGGGAAATTCACCCCTCCACTTT
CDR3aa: CASQPGQGNSPLHF

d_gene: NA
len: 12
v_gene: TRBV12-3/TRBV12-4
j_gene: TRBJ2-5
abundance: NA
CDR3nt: TGTGCCAGCAGTTTAACGGTGGAGACCCAGTACTTC
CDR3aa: CASSLTVETQYF

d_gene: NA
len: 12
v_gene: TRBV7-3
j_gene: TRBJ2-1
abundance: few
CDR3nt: TGTGCCAGCGCTAGCAACTACAATGAGCAGTTCTTC
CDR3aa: CASASNYNEQFF

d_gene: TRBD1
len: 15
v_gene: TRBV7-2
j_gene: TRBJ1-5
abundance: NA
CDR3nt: TGTGCCAGCAGCAAGCAGGGGGCGGTTAATCAGCCCCAGCATTTT
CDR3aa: CASSKQGAVNQPQHF

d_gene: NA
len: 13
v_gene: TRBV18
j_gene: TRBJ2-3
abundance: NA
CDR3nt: TGTGCCAGCTCACCATATGGCACAGATACGCAGTATTTT
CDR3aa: CASSPYGTDTQYF

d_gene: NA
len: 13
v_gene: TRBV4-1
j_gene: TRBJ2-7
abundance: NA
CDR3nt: TGCGCCAGCAGCCAAAGACTGATGTTGGAGCAGTACTTC
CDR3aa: CASSQRLMLEQYF

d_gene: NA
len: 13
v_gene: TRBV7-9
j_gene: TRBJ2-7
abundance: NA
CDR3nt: TGTGCCAGCGGGGGGACAGCCAAGTACGAGCAGTACTTC
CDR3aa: CASGGTAKYEQYF

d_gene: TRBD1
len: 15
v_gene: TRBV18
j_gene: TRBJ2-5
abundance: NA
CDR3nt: TGTGCCAGCTCATCGATCCCAGGGGGCAAGGAGACCCAGTACTTC
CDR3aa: CASSSIPGGKETQYF

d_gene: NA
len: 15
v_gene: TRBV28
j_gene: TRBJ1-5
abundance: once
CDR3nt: TGTGCCAGCAGTTTAGTTGGGCAGGGTGATCAGCCCCAGCATTTT
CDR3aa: CASSLVGQGDQPQHF

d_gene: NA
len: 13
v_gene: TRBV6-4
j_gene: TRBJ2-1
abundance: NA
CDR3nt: TGTGCCAGCAGTGTTACGGTCGAGGGTGAGCAGTTCTTC
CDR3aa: CASSVTVEGEQFF

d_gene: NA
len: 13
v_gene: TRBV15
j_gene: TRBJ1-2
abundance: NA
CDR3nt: TGTGCCACCAGCAGAGGAGGCGGGTTTGGCTACACCTTC
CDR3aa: CATSRGGGFGYTF

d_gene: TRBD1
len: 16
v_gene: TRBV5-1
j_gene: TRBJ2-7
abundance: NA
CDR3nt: TGCGCCAGCAGCACCTTGGGGGACAGGGGAGTAGGCGAGCAGTACTTC
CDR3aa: CASSTLGDRGVGEQYF

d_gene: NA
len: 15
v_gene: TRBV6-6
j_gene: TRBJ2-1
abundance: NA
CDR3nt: TGTGCCAGCACCTACCCAGGGGCCCTATACAATGAGCAGTTCTTC
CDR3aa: CASTYPGALYNEQFF

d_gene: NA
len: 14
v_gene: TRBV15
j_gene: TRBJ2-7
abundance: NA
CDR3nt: TGTGCCACCAGCAGAGCGGGGAGCTCCTACGAGCAGTACTTC
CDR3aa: CATSRAGSSYEQYF

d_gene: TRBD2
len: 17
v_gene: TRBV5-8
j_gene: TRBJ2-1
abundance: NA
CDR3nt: TGTGCCAGCAGCTTAAGCCTAGCGGGAATGACCTACAATGAGCAGTTCTTC
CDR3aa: CASSLSLAGMTYNEQFF

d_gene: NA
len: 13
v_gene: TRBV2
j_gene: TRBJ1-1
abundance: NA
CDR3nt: TGTGCCAGCAGTAGGGAGGGGAGGACTGAAGCTTTCTTT
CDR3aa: CASSREGRTEAFF

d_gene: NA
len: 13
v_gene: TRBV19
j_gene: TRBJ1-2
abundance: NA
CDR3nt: TGTGCCAGTACGGGGGTGGCTAACTATGGCTACACCTTC
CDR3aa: CASTGVANYGYTF

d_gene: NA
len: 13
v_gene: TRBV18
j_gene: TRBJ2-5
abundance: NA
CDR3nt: TGTGCCAGCTCAGCCCGGGGAGCGGAGACCCAGTACTTC
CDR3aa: CASSARGAETQYF

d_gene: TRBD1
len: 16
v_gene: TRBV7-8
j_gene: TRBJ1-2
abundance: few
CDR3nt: TGTGCCAGCAGCCCCCAACGGACAGGGAGAGATGGTGGCTACACCTTC
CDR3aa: CASSPQRTGRDGGYTF

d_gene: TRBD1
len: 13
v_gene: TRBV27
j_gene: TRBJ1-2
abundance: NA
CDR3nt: TGTGCCAGCAGTTTCGCCCAGGGGGCGGGCTACACCTTC
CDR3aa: CASSFAQGAGYTF

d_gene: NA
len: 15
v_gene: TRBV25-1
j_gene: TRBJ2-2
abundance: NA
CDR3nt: TGTGCCAGCAGGCCGGCAGGGGCGAACACCGGGGAGCTGTTTTTT
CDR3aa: CASRPAGANTGELFF

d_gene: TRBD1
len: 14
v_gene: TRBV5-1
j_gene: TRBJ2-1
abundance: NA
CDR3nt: TGCGCCAGCGGCGCTAGGACAGGGCGGAATGAGCAGTTCTTC
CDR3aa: CASGARTGRNEQFF

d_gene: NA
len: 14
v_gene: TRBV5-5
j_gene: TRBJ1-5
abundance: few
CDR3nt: TGTGCCAGCAGCTTGTCGAGGGAGAATCAGCCCCAGCATTTT
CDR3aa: CASSLSRENQPQHF

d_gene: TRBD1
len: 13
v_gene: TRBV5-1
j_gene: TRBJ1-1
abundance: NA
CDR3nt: TGCGCCAGCAGCTGGGACAGCCTCACTGAAGCTTTCTTT
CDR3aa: CASSWDSLTEAFF

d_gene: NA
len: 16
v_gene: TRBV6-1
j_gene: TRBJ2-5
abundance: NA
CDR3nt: TGTGCCAGCAGTGCCCGGGACAACGGGGAGCTGGGGACCCAGTACTTC
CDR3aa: CASSARDNGELGTQYF

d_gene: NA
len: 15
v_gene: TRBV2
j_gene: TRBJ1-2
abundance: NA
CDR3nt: TGTGCCAGCAGTGGCGGACTTCAGGGAGGCTATGGCTACACCTTC
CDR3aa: CASSGGLQGGYGYTF

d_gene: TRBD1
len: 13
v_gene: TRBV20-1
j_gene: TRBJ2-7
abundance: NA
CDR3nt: TGCAGTGCTAGTGGGACAGGACTTTACGAGCAGTACTTC
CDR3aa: CSASGTGLYEQYF

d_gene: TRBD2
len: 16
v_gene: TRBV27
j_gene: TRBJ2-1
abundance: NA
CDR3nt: TGTGCCAGCAGTCGTGCGGGAGGGAGCTCCTACAATGAGCAGTTCTTC
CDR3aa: CASSRAGGSSYNEQFF

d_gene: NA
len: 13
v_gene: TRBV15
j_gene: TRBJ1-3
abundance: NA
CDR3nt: TGTGCCACCAGCAGAGCTGCTGGAAACACCATATATTTT
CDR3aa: CATSRAAGNTIYF

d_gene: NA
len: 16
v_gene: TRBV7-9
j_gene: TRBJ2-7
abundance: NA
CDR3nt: TGTGCCAGCAGCTTAGCGGGGCGGACCTCGTCCTACGAGCAGTACTTC
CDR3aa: CASSLAGRTSSYEQYF

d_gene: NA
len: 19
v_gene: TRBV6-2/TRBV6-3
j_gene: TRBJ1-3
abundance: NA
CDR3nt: TGTGCCAGCAGTTACAGGAGGGAACCCGCTTTGGGAACTGGAAACACCATATATTTT
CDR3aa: CASSYRREPALGTGNTIYF

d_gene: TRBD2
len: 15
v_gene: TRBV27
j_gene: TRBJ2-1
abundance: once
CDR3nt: TGTGCCAGCAGTCCCCAGGTAGCGGGGATAAATGAGCAGTTCTTC
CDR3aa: CASSPQVAGINEQFF

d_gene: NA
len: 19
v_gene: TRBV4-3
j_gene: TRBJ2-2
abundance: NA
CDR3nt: TGCGCCAGCAGCCAAGATCATCCTTTTAGGGGTGGTTACGGCGGGGAGCTGTTTTTT
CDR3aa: CASSQDHPFRGGYGGELFF

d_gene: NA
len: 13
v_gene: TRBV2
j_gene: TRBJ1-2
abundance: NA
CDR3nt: TGTGCCAGCAGGGCAGGGTTGGGTCGTGGCTACACCTTC
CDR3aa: CASRAGLGRGYTF